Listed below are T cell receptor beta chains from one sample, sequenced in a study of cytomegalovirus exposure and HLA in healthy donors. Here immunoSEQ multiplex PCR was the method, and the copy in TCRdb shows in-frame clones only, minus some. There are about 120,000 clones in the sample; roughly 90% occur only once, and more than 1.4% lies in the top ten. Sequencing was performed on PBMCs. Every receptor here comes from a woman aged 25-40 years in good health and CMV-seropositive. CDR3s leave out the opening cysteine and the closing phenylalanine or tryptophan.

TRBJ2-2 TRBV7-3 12 ASSPRGGTGELF
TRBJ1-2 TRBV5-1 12 ASSQEDGIGGYT
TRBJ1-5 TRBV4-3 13 ASSQDLGTWTRQH
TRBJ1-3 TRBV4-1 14 ASSQVDTISGNTIY
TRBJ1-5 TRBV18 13 ASSTSANSNQPQH
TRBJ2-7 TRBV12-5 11 ASGLGLVREQY
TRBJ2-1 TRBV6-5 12 ASSSGQGGNEQF
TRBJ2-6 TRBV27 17 ASSLDRGQGVLRANVLT
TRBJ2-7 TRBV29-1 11 SVRLGPEYEQY
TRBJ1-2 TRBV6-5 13 ASSYSRDRRDGYT
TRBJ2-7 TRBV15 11 ATSRGTGKEQY
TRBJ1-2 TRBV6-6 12 ASSSTGGAYGYT
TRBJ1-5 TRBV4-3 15 ASSQDWAPYSNQPQH
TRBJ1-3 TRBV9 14 ASSVAGQGSGNTIY
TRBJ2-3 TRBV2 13 ASREGLASTDTQY
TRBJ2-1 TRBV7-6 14 ASSSSWSGSDDEQF
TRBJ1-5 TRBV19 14 ASSTGGPYSNQPQH
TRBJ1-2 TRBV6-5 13 ASSYSSMTGDGYT
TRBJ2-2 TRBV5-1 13 ASKPLAGPSGELF
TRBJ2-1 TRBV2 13 ASSELGSSYNEQF
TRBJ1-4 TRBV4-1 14 ASSQDHLTGGEKLF
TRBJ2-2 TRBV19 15 ASQRSLGLAFTGELF
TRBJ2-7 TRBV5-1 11 ASSFQGGYEQY